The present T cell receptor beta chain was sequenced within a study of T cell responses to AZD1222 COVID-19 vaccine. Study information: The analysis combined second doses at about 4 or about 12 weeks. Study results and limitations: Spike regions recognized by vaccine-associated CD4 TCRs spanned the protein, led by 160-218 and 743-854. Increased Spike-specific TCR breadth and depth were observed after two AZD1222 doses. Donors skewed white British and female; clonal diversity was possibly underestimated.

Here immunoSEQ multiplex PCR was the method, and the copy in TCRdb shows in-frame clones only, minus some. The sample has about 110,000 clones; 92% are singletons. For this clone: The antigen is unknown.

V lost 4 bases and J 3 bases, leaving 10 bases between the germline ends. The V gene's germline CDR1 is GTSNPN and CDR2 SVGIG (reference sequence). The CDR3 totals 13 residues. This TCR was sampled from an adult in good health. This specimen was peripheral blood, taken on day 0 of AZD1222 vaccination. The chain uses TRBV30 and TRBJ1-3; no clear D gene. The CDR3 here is CAWNKGGGNTIYF. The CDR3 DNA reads TGTGCCTGGAACAAGGGTGGTGGAAACACCATATATTTT.